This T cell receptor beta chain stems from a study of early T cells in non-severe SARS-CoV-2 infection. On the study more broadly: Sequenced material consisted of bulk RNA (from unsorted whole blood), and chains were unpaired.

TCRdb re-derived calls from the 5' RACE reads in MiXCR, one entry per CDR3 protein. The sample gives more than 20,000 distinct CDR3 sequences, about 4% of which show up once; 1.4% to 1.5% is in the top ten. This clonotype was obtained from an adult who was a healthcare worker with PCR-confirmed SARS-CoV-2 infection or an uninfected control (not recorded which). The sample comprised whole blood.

CDR3 region: CASSVDRGSHNEQFF. DNA for the CDR3: TGTGCCAGCAGTGTCGACAGGGGGAGCCACAATGAGCAGTTCTTC. V usage is TRBV2 and J usage is TRBJ2-1; 9 positions match TRBD1. The CDR3 is 15 amino acids. V shed 4 bases, J shed 5 bases, and the junction held 6 bases outside the gene matches. The germline gives CDR1 SNHLY, CDR2 FYNNEI.